This T cell receptor beta chain was sequenced for a study of shared clonotypes between healthy human individuals. Study in general: Donors had three CD4 naive, three CD4 memory, two CD8 naive and one CD8 memory plate apiece. The study's findings and limits: Generation probabilities of non-shared clonotypes were lower (relative to those shared by all four donors). What rarefaction showed was incomplete sorted-subset sequencing despite large depth.

With regard to this clone: Its antigen is unidentified.

The CDR3 has 14 residues. Trimming pared 3 bases from V and 8 bases from J, leaving 14 bases between. Germline loops: CDR1 KGHSH, CDR2 LQKENI. Produced via immunoSEQ multiplex PCR; TCRdb's table is partial and in-frame only. This sample carries some 2.1 million clones, 80% to 95% of them seen once, and the ten largest clones take approximately 1.6%. Naive CD8 cells lacked CD45RO and underwent positive selection for CCR7, leaving out terminally differentiated effector memory CD45RA+ cells. The study drew its donors from healthy HIV-negative adults without recent acute infections or vaccinations. The chain has TRBV18 and TRBJ2-1; TRBD1 or TRBD2 may be the D gene (5 bases each). Sample: naive CD8+ T cells from PBMCs. The TCR was taken from a man younger than 30 in good health. Some clones in this sample may be carry-over from other donors' samples. The CDR3 here is CASSPWDRRDEQFF. For the CDR3, the DNA is TGTGCCAGCTCACCCTGGGACCGTCGGGATGAGCAGTTCTTC.